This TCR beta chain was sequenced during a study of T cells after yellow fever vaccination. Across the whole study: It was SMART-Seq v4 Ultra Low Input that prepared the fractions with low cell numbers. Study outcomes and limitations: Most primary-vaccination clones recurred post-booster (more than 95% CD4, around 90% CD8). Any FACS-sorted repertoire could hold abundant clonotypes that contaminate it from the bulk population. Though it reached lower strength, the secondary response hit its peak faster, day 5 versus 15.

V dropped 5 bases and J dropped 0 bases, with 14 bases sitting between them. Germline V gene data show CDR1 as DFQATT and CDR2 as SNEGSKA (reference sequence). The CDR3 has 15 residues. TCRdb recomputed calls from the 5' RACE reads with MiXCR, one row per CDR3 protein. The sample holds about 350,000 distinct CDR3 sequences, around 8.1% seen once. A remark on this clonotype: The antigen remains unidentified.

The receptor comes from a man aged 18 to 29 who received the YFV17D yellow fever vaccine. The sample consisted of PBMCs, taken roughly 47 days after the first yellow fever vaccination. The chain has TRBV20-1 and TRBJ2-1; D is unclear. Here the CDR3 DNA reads TGCAGTGCTCCCGATAGGATGAGCTCCTACAATGAGCAGTTCTTC. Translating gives CSAPDRMSSYNEQFF.